Following are 22 T cell receptor beta chains from one sample sequenced in a study of regulatory T cells in long-lasting Graves disease. Arm-PCR of CDR3 regions and iRepertoire HTBI primers were the basis on which TCR beta libraries were built. Using its own MiXCR run on the multiplex PCR reads, TCRdb lists one record per CDR3 protein. The table has 500,000 to 700,000 distinct CDR3 sequences, approximately 31% seen once. The time point: persistent/refractory GD, antithyroid drugs over 5 years with positive TRAb. Following extraction of RNA from PBMCs, that RNA was used to make the TCR library. Sequenced here: peripheral blood mononuclear cells (PBMCs), sampled when the disease was refractory, from a patient treated with antithyroid drugs. The receptor set was obtained from a female donor with Graves disease.

The gene calls are TRBV6-1 and TRBJ1-1; TRBD1 matches 9 bases. The V segment lost 5 bases and the J segment 4 bases; nucleotides outside the gene matches: 8. CDR1 and CDR2 from the germline V gene are MNHNS and SASEGT. There are 15 residues in the CDR3. The DNA of the CDR3 is TGTGCCAGCAGTCTAGGGACAGGGTTGAGCACTGAAGCTTTCTTT. Translation: CASSLGTGLSTEAFF.

The chain carries TRBV19 and TRBJ1-4; TRBD1 might be the D (5 bases). The CDR3 consists of 13 residues. V shed 3 bases and J shed 11 bases, with 13 bases lying between them. Germline CDR1 is LNHDA and CDR2 is SQIVND (reference sequence). The CDR3 DNA reads as TGTGCCAGTAGTATTTCCAGGGAAGGGAAACTGTTTTTT. Its translation is CASSISREGKLFF.

The table lists this clonotype with many counts. The chain is built from TRBV28 and TRBJ1-4; D unclear. Trimming left V 2 bases short and J 4 bases short, with 5 bases between. This CDR3 contains 13 residues. Germline V gene lookup returns CDR1 MDHEN and CDR2 SYDVKM. For the CDR3, the DNA is TGTGCCAGCAGTTTACTGGGTAATGAAAAACTGTTTTTT. Translated: CASSLLGNEKLFF.

This chain joins TRBV5-1 and TRBJ2-5, with a possible D match to TRBD2 (6 bases). The V gene's germline CDR1 is SGHRS and CDR2 YFSETQ. Trimming left V 3 bases short and J 1 base short, with 13 bases between. The CDR3 has 15 residues. CDR3 coding DNA: TGCGCCAGCAGCTCCTGGCTCGGGGGCCAAGAGACCCAGTACTTC. Translation: CASSSWLGGQETQYF.

This clonotype has just a few counts. This CDR3 reads CASSPTLVIFGYEQYF. The CDR3 nucleotides read TGTGCCAGCAGCCCGACGCTAGTTATATTCGGCTACGAGCAGTACTTC. V gene TRBV11-2 combines with J gene TRBJ2-7; D is unclear. The CDR3 extends over 16 amino acids. Looked up from germline, CDR1 is SGHAT and CDR2 is FQNNGV. V was clipped by 5 bases and J by 3 bases, with 20 bases between them.

The rearrangement links TRBV5-1 to TRBJ2-7; tentative D call: TRBD2 (6 bases). Trimming left V 1 base short and J 2 bases short, with 22 bases between. The CDR3 is made up of 18 amino acids. CDR1 is SGHRS, CDR2 YFSETQ, per germline. The DNA of the CDR3 is TGCGCCAGCAGCTTGTGGGGAGTTGGGCGAGCGGGCACCTACGAGCAGTACTTC. Its translation: CASSLWGVGRAGTYEQYF.

This clonotype has a count of ten or more. The chain uses TRBV2 and TRBJ2-7, with 7 bases that match TRBD1. Per the germline V gene, CDR1 is SNHLY and CDR2 is FYNNEI. J gave up 3 bases and V 7 bases, and 6 bases lay outside the gene matches. This CDR3 region has 13 residues. Here the CDR3 reads CASIRDSNYEQYF. The DNA of the CDR3 is TGTGCCAGCATCCGGGACAGCAACTACGAGCAGTACTTC.

V usage is TRBV20-1 and J usage is TRBJ2-4; tentatively, D is TRBD2 (6 bases). The CDR3 extends over 15 amino acids. Trimming removed 6 bases at V and 2 bases at J, with 17 bases between. Looked up from germline, CDR1 is DFQATT and CDR2 is SNEGSKA (reference sequence). CDR3 amino acids: CSAPEGTSTKNIQYF. In nucleotides, the CDR3 is TGCAGTGCCCCCGAAGGTACTAGCACCAAAAACATTCAGTACTTC.

The chain combines TRBV6-6 with TRBJ1-1; D is unclear. This CDR3 comprises 16 residues. Germline V gene sequence: CDR1 MNHNY, CDR2 SVGAGI (reference sequence). V was pared by 0 bases and J by 0 bases, with 11 bases between. CDR3: CASSYSANEMNTEAFF. CDR3 in DNA: TGTGCCAGCAGTTACTCGGCTAACGAAATGAACACTGAAGCTTTCTTT.

The chain links TRBV30 to TRBJ1-5; a possible D gene is TRBD1 (6 bases). Germline values: CDR1 GTSNPN, CDR2 SVGIG (reference sequence). The CDR3 consists of 13 residues. Trimming took 2 bases from V and 4 from J, leaving 9 bases between them. The CDR3: CAWSPTGNQPQHF. The CDR3 region has the DNA TGTGCCTGGAGTCCTACAGGGAATCAGCCCCAGCATTTT.

The chain couples TRBV15 to TRBJ1-1; no definite D call. V lost 1 base and J lost 7, with 7 bases in between. This CDR3 spans 12 amino acids. CDR1 LNHNV and CDR2 YYDKDF come from the germline V gene (reference sequence). CDR3 sequence: CATSRGRVEAFF. The DNA of the CDR3 is TGTGCCACCAGCAGAGGTAGGGTTGAAGCTTTCTTT.

This chain links TRBV2 with TRBJ1-3; possible D gene TRBD1, 5 bases. Per germline, CDR1 SNHLY and CDR2 FYNNEI. The CDR3 totals 16 residues. The ends were cut back, 6 bases at V and 1 base at J, with 16 bases in the middle. The CDR3 here is CASSIRGLRSGNTIYF. The CDR3 bases are TGTGCCAGCAGCATTCGGGGCCTGCGGTCTGGAAACACCATATATTTT.

Remarks on this clonotype: Given a far larger clone just one base away, this is likely a sequencing read error. V and J are TRBV6-9 and TRBJ1-1; D possibly corresponds to TRBD1 (5 bases). V shed 4 bases and J shed 1 base, with 16 bases lying between them. CDR1 and CDR2 (germline): MNHGY, SVAAGI. This CDR3 is built from 16 residues. The CDR3 spells CASSLVGMGENTEAFF. The CDR3 coding sequence is TGTGCCAGCAGTTTAGTAGGAATGGGGGAGAACACTGAAGCTTTCTTT.

The count of this clonotype is one. A read error may produce the germline difference seen at one junction end. The chain is built from TRBV11-2 and TRBJ2-1; either TRBD1 or TRBD2 may fit D (5 bases each). Germline loops: CDR1 SGHAT, CDR2 FQNNGV. CDR3 length equals 15 residues. DNA for the CDR3: TGTGCCAGCAGGCCCTGGGGGAGTCCCTACAACGAGCAGTTCTTC. This codes for CASRPWGSPYNEQFF.

The chain is built from TRBV7-9 and TRBJ2-5; D gene unclear. The CDR3 is 15 amino acids. V dropped 1 base and J dropped 5 bases, with 14 bases sitting between them. The germline V gene has CDR1 SEHNR and CDR2 FQNEAQ (reference sequence). CDR3 sequence (DNA): TGTGCCAGCAGCTTAGAAGATGGACCGGGTGAGACCCAGTACTTC. Translation: CASSLEDGPGETQYF. The entire variable domain, with the rest obtained from reference TRBV7-9 and TRBJ2-5, is as follows: DTGVSQNPRHKITKRGQNVTFRCDPISEHNRLYWYRQTLGQGPEFLTYFQNEAQLEKSRLLSDRFSAERPKGSFSTLEIQRTEQGDSAMYLCASSLEDGPGETQYFGPGTRLLVL.

This chain links TRBV11-2 with TRBJ2-6; unclear D gene. The germline gives CDR1 SGHAT, CDR2 FQNNGV. CDR3 length equals 16 residues. V lost 7 bases and J lost 0, with 13 bases in between. The DNA for the CDR3 is TGTGCCAGCACCCCCTCGACACTCTCTGGGGCCAACGTCCTGACTTTC. Residues: CASTPSTLSGANVLTF.

Details on this clonotype: Sequence at one end of the junction differs from germline and may be a read error. The chain has TRBV10-3 and TRBJ2-7, with D possibly being TRBD2 (5 bases). The germline V gene encodes CDR1 ENHRY and CDR2 SYGVKD. The CDR3 extends over 13 amino acids. CDR3 nucleotide sequence: TGTGCCATCAATGAGTCTCCGGGGTACGAGCAGTACTTC. This translates into CAINESPGYEQYF.

The chain couples TRBV12-3 or TRBV12-4 to TRBJ1-1; the match to TRBD1 covers 10 bases. Unmatched junction bases numbered 7, after V lost 1 base and J lost 11 bases. The CDR3 is 14 amino acids. Here the CDR3 DNA reads TGTGCCAGCAGTTTAGACCAGACAGGGGGCTCGGCTTTCTTT. Translation gives CASSLDQTGGSAFF.

This clonotype has only one observation. This rearrangement joins TRBV10-1 to TRBJ2-2, with 13 bases identical to TRBD2. Germline V gene data show CDR1 as WNHNN and CDR2 as SYGVQD (reference sequence). J lost 0 bases, V lost 0 bases, and 1 base had no gene match. The CDR3 contains 18 residues. CDR3 nucleotide sequence: TGCGCCAGCAGTGAGTCGACTAGCGGGAGGTCGAACACCGGGGAGCTGTTTTTT. It encodes CASSESTSGRSNTGELFF.

This chain connects TRBV6-2 or TRBV6-3 to TRBJ2-7; 11 bases align to TRBD2. Per the germline V gene, CDR1 is MNHEY and CDR2 is SVGEGT. This CDR3 comprises 17 residues. V trimming: 2 bases; J trimming: 6 bases; junction bases outside the gene matches: 12. CDR3 sequence reads: CASSYRRLAGPAGEQYF. In nucleotides, the CDR3 is TGTGCCAGCAGTTACCGAAGACTAGCGGGACCCGCGGGCGAGCAGTACTTC.

This clonotype came up a few times. The chain uses TRBV5-6 and TRBJ1-4; the D gene is possibly TRBD1 (5 bases). This CDR3 has 15 residues. From germline, CDR1 is SGHDT and CDR2 YYEEEE. Trimming removed 5 bases at V and 4 bases at J, with 15 bases between. The CDR3 DNA is TGTGCCAGCAGAATGACTAGGGACGGTAATGAAAAACTGTTTTTT. Protein product: CASRMTRDGNEKLFF.

The chain carries TRBV3-1 and TRBJ1-3; D uncertain. V lost 3 bases and J lost 4, with 10 bases in between. Per germline, CDR1 LGHDT and CDR2 YNNKEL (reference sequence). This CDR3 region has 14 residues. The CDR3 region is CASSQSTAGNTIYF. The CDR3 bases are TGTGCCAGCAGCCAGAGTACAGCCGGAAACACCATATATTTT.